This T cell receptor beta chain emerged from a study of Graves' ophthalmopathy and Graves' hyperthyroidism. Using RNA transcripts, the TCR beta CDR3 regions were amplified. An opening RT-PCR round employed HTBI primers and preceded a second-round multiplex PCR. TCRdb used MiXCR to reprocess the multiplex PCR reads, holding one entry per CDR3 protein. The sample has 650,000 to 900,000 distinct CDR3 sequences, 35% to 50% seen once. Ophthalmopathic donors had moderate-to-severe activity, CAS ≥3 and NOSPECS ≥4, with disease that had lasted under 3 months. The CDR3 has 13 residues. Trimming pared 6 bases from V and 1 base from J, leaving 9 bases between. From germline, CDR1 is SNHLY and CDR2 FYNNEI. This clonotype was found a few times.

The chain employs TRBV2 and TRBJ1-2; D is unclear. The sample taken for sequencing was peripheral blood. The receptor was derived from an adult man with Graves' ophthalmopathy. The DNA for the CDR3 is TGTGCCAGCAGCCAAAACAGTAACTATGGCTACACCTTC. It encodes CASSQNSNYGYTF.